This TCR beta chain is drawn from a study of T cells in Graves' hyperthyroidism and ophthalmopathy. This CDR3 has 16 amino acids. Losses at the gene ends were 3 bases for V and 4 bases for J; bases not matched to a gene: 9. The germline V gene encodes CDR1 MNHEY and CDR2 SMNVEV (reference sequence). This clonotype was seen many times. Around 10 ml fresh peripheral blood yielded the PBMCs. It was RNA transcripts that yielded the amplified TCR beta CDR3 regions. The HTBI primer set served for first-round RT-PCR of the TCR CDR3. TCRdb processed the multiplex PCR reads anew with MiXCR; each CDR3 protein has one entry. The sample has fewer than 650,000 distinct CDR3 sequences, 14% to 15% seen once; the top ten hold around 4.5%.

The sample comprised blood. The chain employs TRBV27 and TRBJ2-7; TRBD1 matches 10 bases. The sequence was obtained from a middle-aged woman with Graves' ophthalmopathy. The CDR3 sequence: CASSLGPDRGRYEQYF. The CDR3, as DNA: TGTGCCAGCAGTTTGGGCCCAGACAGGGGGCGGTACGAGCAGTACTTC.